This is a list of T cell receptor beta chains from one sample in a study of cytomegalovirus exposure and HLA in healthy donors. Assay used: immunoSEQ multiplex PCR; TCRdb lists only in-frame clones, some missing. The table lists over 60,000 clones, about 69% of them singletons. Sequenced: PBMCs. Receptor source: a woman in her 30s in good health and CMV-seronegative. Each CDR3 is given with its conserved first and last residue. A D gene is named only where the DNA matches it firmly. For some rows the clone size is stated as once, few or many, or as a class when expanded; others skip it.

clone_size: few; v_call: TRBV11-2; d_call: TRBD2; j_call: TRBJ2-5; cdr3_nt: TGTGCCAGCAGCTTCAGCGGGAGGGCGAGGGAGACCCAGTACTTC; cdr3_aa: CASSFSGRARETQYF
clone_size: NA; v_call: TRBV2; d_call: NA; j_call: TRBJ2-1; cdr3_nt: TGTGCCAGCAGTGAAGATACGGGAGTTTGGTACAATGAGCAGTTCTTC; cdr3_aa: CASSEDTGVWYNEQFF
clone_size: few; v_call: TRBV29-1; d_call: TRBD2; j_call: TRBJ2-1; cdr3_nt: TGCAGCGTTGGGACTAGCGGGAGCCGGGGGTTCTTC; cdr3_aa: CSVGTSGSRGFF
clone_size: NA; v_call: TRBV6-5; d_call: TRBD1; j_call: TRBJ2-2; cdr3_nt: TGTGCCAGCAGTACGACAGGGACCGGGGAGCTGTTTTTT; cdr3_aa: CASSTTGTGELFF
clone_size: NA; v_call: TRBV11-3; d_call: NA; j_call: TRBJ1-3; cdr3_nt: TGTGCCAGCAGCTTAAATGGGCGAAACACCATATATTTT; cdr3_aa: CASSLNGRNTIYF
clone_size: NA; v_call: TRBV19; d_call: TRBD1; j_call: TRBJ1-1; cdr3_nt: TGTGCCAGTAGTCTAGGACAGGGACGGAACACTGAAGCTTTCTTT; cdr3_aa: CASSLGQGRNTEAFF
clone_size: NA; v_call: TRBV30; d_call: TRBD1; j_call: TRBJ2-6; cdr3_nt: TGTGCCTGGAGTCCGGGACAGGGGGACTACGGGGCCAACGTCCTGACTTTC; cdr3_aa: CAWSPGQGDYGANVLTF
clone_size: NA; v_call: TRBV7-2; d_call: NA; j_call: TRBJ2-2; cdr3_nt: TGTGCCAGCAGCTTAGAAGTGCGGACAGTCACCGGGGAGCTGTTTTTT; cdr3_aa: CASSLEVRTVTGELFF
clone_size: NA; v_call: TRBV7-2; d_call: TRBD2; j_call: TRBJ2-2; cdr3_nt: TGTGCCAGCAGCCTCGGACTAGTGAACACCGGGGAGCTGTTTTTT; cdr3_aa: CASSLGLVNTGELFF
clone_size: NA; v_call: TRBV9; d_call: TRBD2; j_call: TRBJ2-1; cdr3_nt: TGTGCCAGCAGCGTAGCCCTAGCGGGAGGCAGCTCCTACAATGAGCAGTTCTTC; cdr3_aa: CASSVALAGGSSYNEQFF
clone_size: few; v_call: TRBV6-5; d_call: TRBD2; j_call: TRBJ2-7; cdr3_nt: TGTGCCAGCAGGAGCTTAGCGGGAGGCGACGAGCAGTACTTC; cdr3_aa: CASRSLAGGDEQYF
clone_size: once; v_call: TRBV4-1; d_call: TRBD1; j_call: TRBJ1-5; cdr3_nt: TGCGCCAGCTCAGCCAGGGACAGGGCCCCTATCAATCAGCCCCAGCATTTT; cdr3_aa: CASSARDRAPINQPQHF
clone_size: NA; v_call: TRBV9; d_call: NA; j_call: TRBJ1-6; cdr3_nt: TGTGCCAGCAGCGTAGCTTTAGGGGATAGTTCACCCCTCCACTTT; cdr3_aa: CASSVALGDSSPLHF
clone_size: NA; v_call: TRBV4-2; d_call: TRBD2; j_call: TRBJ2-4; cdr3_nt: TGTGCCAGCAGCCAGAGCGAAGCGGGAGTACGCGCAATTCAGTACTTC; cdr3_aa: CASSQSEAGVRAIQYF
clone_size: NA; v_call: TRBV29-1; d_call: TRBD2; j_call: TRBJ2-3; cdr3_nt: TGCAGCGTTGACGAGGCGGGAGGCGCTGTCACTGTTAGCACAGATACGCAGTATTTT; cdr3_aa: CSVDEAGGAVTVSTDTQYF
clone_size: few; v_call: TRBV9; d_call: NA; j_call: TRBJ1-1; cdr3_nt: TGTGCCAGCAGCTCCCGCCTAGGGGATCGTTGGACTGAAGCTTTCTTT; cdr3_aa: CASSSRLGDRWTEAFF
clone_size: few; v_call: TRBV9; d_call: TRBD1; j_call: TRBJ2-7; cdr3_nt: TGTGCCAGCAGTGATGACAGGGGGTTCTACGAGCAGTACTTC; cdr3_aa: CASSDDRGFYEQYF
clone_size: few; v_call: TRBV5-5; d_call: TRBD1; j_call: TRBJ1-4; cdr3_nt: TGTGCCAGCAGCCAACCGGGACAGGGAGGAAAACTGTTTTTT; cdr3_aa: CASSQPGQGGKLFF
clone_size: once; v_call: TRBV19; d_call: NA; j_call: TRBJ2-2; cdr3_nt: TGTGCCAGTAGTCGAGGGCGGATCGGGGAGCTGTTTTTT; cdr3_aa: CASSRGRIGELFF
clone_size: once; v_call: TRBV6-5; d_call: NA; j_call: TRBJ1-1; cdr3_nt: TGTGCCAGCAGTTACTCCCTCCCAGGGGCTATGGCTGAAGCTTTCTTT; cdr3_aa: CASSYSLPGAMAEAFF
clone_size: NA; v_call: TRBV29-1; d_call: TRBD1; j_call: TRBJ2-1; cdr3_nt: TGCAGCGTTCAGATAATATCCCCACGGGACAGGGTCTACAATGAGCAGTTCTTC; cdr3_aa: CSVQIISPRDRVYNEQFF
clone_size: NA; v_call: TRBV28; d_call: TRBD2; j_call: TRBJ2-3; cdr3_nt: TGTGCCAGCAGATCCCCTGGCGGGAGTGATGGAGATACGCAGTATTTT; cdr3_aa: CASRSPGGSDGDTQYF
clone_size: NA; v_call: TRBV6-5; d_call: NA; j_call: TRBJ2-7; cdr3_nt: TGTGCCAGCAGTTACTCCAGGGTCTCCGACTACGAGCAGTACTTC; cdr3_aa: CASSYSRVSDYEQYF
clone_size: NA; v_call: TRBV7-2; d_call: NA; j_call: TRBJ2-3; cdr3_nt: TGTGCCAGCAGCTTCGGGGAATCGAAAAGCACAGATACGCAGTATTTT; cdr3_aa: CASSFGESKSTDTQYF
clone_size: once; v_call: TRBV5-5; d_call: NA; j_call: TRBJ2-5; cdr3_nt: TGTGCCAGCAGCTTGGCCGAAGAGACCCAGTACTTC; cdr3_aa: CASSLAEETQYF
clone_size: NA; v_call: TRBV30; d_call: NA; j_call: TRBJ1-5; cdr3_nt: TGTGCCGGGGGCGGATATAGCAATCAGCCCCAGCATTTT; cdr3_aa: CAGGGYSNQPQHF
clone_size: NA; v_call: TRBV28; d_call: TRBD2; j_call: TRBJ2-3; cdr3_nt: TGTGCCAGCAGTTCAGCGGGAGCGGACAAAGATACGCAGTATTTT; cdr3_aa: CASSSAGADKDTQYF
clone_size: NA; v_call: TRBV19; d_call: TRBD2; j_call: TRBJ2-2; cdr3_nt: TGTGCCAGTAGTTTCGGCGGGAGAGGGACCGGGGAGCTGTTTTTT; cdr3_aa: CASSFGGRGTGELFF
clone_size: NA; v_call: TRBV28; d_call: TRBD2; j_call: TRBJ2-4; cdr3_nt: TGTGCCAGCAGTGGACTAGCGGGAGGGCCGGGGCACATTCAGTACTTC; cdr3_aa: CASSGLAGGPGHIQYF
clone_size: once; v_call: TRBV30; d_call: NA; j_call: TRBJ2-1; cdr3_nt: TGTGCTCGGGACAATTCAAATGAGCAGTTCTTC; cdr3_aa: CARDNSNEQFF
clone_size: NA; v_call: TRBV19; d_call: NA; j_call: TRBJ1-5; cdr3_nt: TGTGCCAGTACCATGACAGACAACCTTCCCAGTCAGCCCCAGCATTTT; cdr3_aa: CASTMTDNLPSQPQHF
clone_size: NA; v_call: TRBV7-8; d_call: NA; j_call: TRBJ2-1; cdr3_nt: TGTGCCAGCAGCCACGGAGGGGACGCCTACAATGAGCAGTTCTTC; cdr3_aa: CASSHGGDAYNEQFF
clone_size: few; v_call: TRBV6-6; d_call: TRBD1; j_call: TRBJ1-4; cdr3_nt: TGTGCCAGCAGTTACGGGCCCAGGGGGCAGGAAAAACTGTTTTTT; cdr3_aa: CASSYGPRGQEKLFF
clone_size: NA; v_call: TRBV9; d_call: TRBD2; j_call: TRBJ2-3; cdr3_nt: TGTGCCAGCAGCAGTCACCGGCAGACGGGAGGTTATTTGAGCACAGATACGCAGTATTTT; cdr3_aa: CASSSHRQTGGYLSTDTQYF
clone_size: once; v_call: TRBV7-9; d_call: NA; j_call: TRBJ2-2; cdr3_nt: TGTGCCAGCAGCTTTCTCACGGAGGACACCGGGGAGCTGTTTTTT; cdr3_aa: CASSFLTEDTGELFF